This is a list of T cell receptor beta chains from one sample in a study of TIL therapy for anti-PD-1-resistant metastatic lung cancer. Measured with immunoSEQ multiplex PCR; TCRdb has only the in-frame clones, and not every one. The sample includes roughly 92,000 clones, 50% to 70% of them seen just once. Sequenced here: tumor tissue, sampled at baseline. Receptor source: a person aged 25 to 80 with non-small cell lung cancer. Each CDR3 is given with its conserved first and last residue. Fields, in order: CDR3 protein, CDR3 DNA, V gene, J gene, clone size, D gene. D genes are given only for firm matches. The listing skips clone size in some rows; elsewhere it reads once, few, many or a size class.

CDR3: CASSMTDLVDTQYF
DNA: TGTGCCAGTAGTATGACTGACCTGGTAGATACGCAGTATTTT
V: TRBV19
J: TRBJ2-3
size: NA
D: NA

CDR3: CATSRGPDQSTGYTF
DNA: TGTGCCACCAGCAGAGGTCCAGACCAATCTACTGGCTACACCTTC
V: TRBV15
J: TRBJ1-2
size: NA
D: NA

CDR3: CASSPGTGAWEQYF
DNA: TGTGCCAGCAGTCCCGGGACAGGGGCTTGGGAGCAGTACTTC
V: TRBV27
J: TRBJ2-7
size: NA
D: TRBD1

CDR3: CASSLGQGNQPQHF
DNA: TGTGCCAGCTCACTTGGACAGGGAAACCAGCCCCAGCATTTT
V: TRBV18
J: TRBJ1-5
size: NA
D: TRBD1

CDR3: CASSVDRPNEQFF
DNA: TGTGCCAGCAGCGTCGACAGGCCTAATGAGCAGTTCTTC
V: TRBV5-4
J: TRBJ2-1
size: NA
D: NA

CDR3: CASSLVAGTSYNEQFF
DNA: TGTGCCAGCAGCTTGGTAGCGGGGACTAGTTACAATGAGCAGTTCTTC
V: TRBV5-6
J: TRBJ2-1
size: NA
D: TRBD2

CDR3: CASSLRGGYNEQFF
DNA: TGTGCCAGCAGTTTGCGGGGGGGGTACAATGAGCAGTTCTTC
V: TRBV6-5
J: TRBJ2-1
size: NA
D: TRBD2

CDR3: CASSLTSGDSNEQFF
DNA: TGTGCCAGCAGCTTGACTAGCGGGGATTCAAATGAGCAGTTCTTC
V: TRBV5-6
J: TRBJ2-1
size: few
D: TRBD2

CDR3: CASSPRGVSTDTQYF
DNA: TGTGCCAGCAGTCCCCGTGGGGTTAGCACAGATACGCAGTATTTT
V: TRBV27
J: TRBJ2-3
size: NA
D: NA

CDR3: CATSTYNQPQHF
DNA: TGTGCCACCAGCACCTACAATCAGCCCCAGCATTTT
V: TRBV15
J: TRBJ1-5
size: NA
D: NA

CDR3: CASSIGTSDRDTQYF
DNA: TGTGCCAGTAGTATCGGAACTAGCGACCGAGATACGCAGTATTTT
V: TRBV19
J: TRBJ2-3
size: NA
D: TRBD2

CDR3: CASSQANGQGPYNEQFF
DNA: TGCGCCAGCAGCCAAGCTAATGGCCAGGGCCCCTACAATGAGCAGTTCTTC
V: TRBV4-3
J: TRBJ2-1
size: few
D: NA